The 27 T cell receptor beta chains in this list originate from one sample, sequenced in a study of T cell repertoires in cytomegalovirus infection. TCRdb processed the reads anew with MiXCR; each CDR3 protein has one entry. This table holds 400,000 or so distinct CDR3 sequences, about a third found once. The sample was PBMCs. All receptors come from a human donor in good health (CMV status not recorded). Some clones in this sample may be carry-over from other donors' samples.

This clonotype was picked up one time. A read error may explain this, as a much larger clone is one base away. CDR3 amino acids: CPSSPRQGANEKLFF. The DNA of the CDR3 is TGTCCCAGCAGCCCCCGACAGGGAGCTAATGAAAAACTGTTTTTT. V gene TRBV7-2 combines with J gene TRBJ1-4; 7 bases agree with TRBD1. The CDR3 runs 15 residues. Germline assignment: CDR1 SGHTA and CDR2 FQGNSA.

This clonotype occurred many times. This chain joins TRBV7-6 and TRBJ2-7; TRBD2 is a possible D gene (6 bases). Looked up from germline, CDR1 is SGHVS and CDR2 is FNYEAQ. The CDR3 runs 14 residues. The V end was cut by 1 base, the J end by 3 bases, with 10 bases between. The chain's CDR3 is CASSLGGDHYEQYF. DNA for the CDR3: TGTGCCAGCAGCTTAGGGGGGGACCACTACGAGCAGTACTTC.

The chain has TRBV6-6 and TRBJ2-4; 7 bases are a match to TRBD2. Germline V gene data show CDR1 as MNHNY and CDR2 as SVGAGI (reference sequence). With V trimmed by 6 bases and J by 8 bases, 10 bases remained unmatched. The CDR3 contains 14 residues. This CDR3 reads CASRNERGCYIQYF. In DNA form, the CDR3 reads TGTGCCAGCAGGAACGAGCGGGGCTGTTACATTCAGTACTTC.

The sample holds a few counts of this clonotype. The gene calls are TRBV14 and TRBJ1-2; D ambiguous. The germline V and J ends were trimmed by 5 bases and 8 bases, with 15 bases remaining between them. The germline gives CDR1 SGHDN, CDR2 FVKESK. CDR3 length: 13 amino acids. DNA of the CDR3: TGTGCCAGCAGCTTGACGGGTATCTGGGGCTACACCTTC. Translated, it gives CASSLTGIWGYTF.

The J gene is TRBJ1-5, the V gene TRBV2; 10 positions match TRBD1. Trimming at V came to 1 base and at J to 2 bases, leaving 2 bases not matched to a gene. CDR3 length: 16 residues. Germline V gives CDR1 SNHLY, CDR2 FYNNEI. CDR3 residues: CASSEEGTGGNQPQHF. The CDR3 coding sequence is TGTGCCAGCAGTGAAGAAGGGACAGGGGGCAATCAGCCCCAGCATTTT.

The genes are TRBV4-2 and TRBJ2-1, with D maybe TRBD2 (6 bases). From germline, CDR1 is LGHNA and CDR2 YNFKEQ. Trimming removed 4 bases at V and 1 base at J, with 14 bases between. The CDR3 totals 16 residues. The CDR3 sequence: CASSLTGTESYNEQFF. In nucleotides, the CDR3 is TGTGCCAGCAGCCTAACCGGGACTGAGTCCTACAATGAGCAGTTCTTC.

The rearrangement joins TRBV5-8 to TRBJ2-7; TRBD1 might be the D (5 bases). Trimming left V 5 bases short and J 1 base short, with 16 bases between. Looked up from germline, CDR1 is SGHTS and CDR2 is YDEGEE. CDR3 length: 15 amino acids. CDR3 sequence: CASRLLHRSSYEQYF. CDR3 bases: TGTGCCAGCAGACTGCTTCACAGGTCGTCCTACGAGCAGTACTTC.

Worth noting for this clonotype: At one end the junction does not follow the germline gene, possibly because of a read error. This rearrangement joins TRBV7-9 to TRBJ2-3, with 9 bases matching TRBD1. CDR3 length: 17 residues. Germline loops: CDR1 SEHNR, CDR2 FQNEAQ (reference sequence). This CDR3 is CASSSLDRGLRTDTHYF. The CDR3 coding sequence is TGTGCCAGCAGCTCGCTGGACAGGGGACTTCGCACAGATACGCATTATTTT.

The CDR3 sequence: CASSFLDDLYGYTF. DNA for the CDR3: TGTGCCAGCAGCTTTTTAGATGACCTCTATGGCTACACCTTC. The rearrangement links TRBV7-4 to TRBJ1-2; D remains unclear. This CDR3 contains 14 residues. Trimming took 3 bases from V and 4 from J, leaving 12 bases between them. Germline V gene lookup returns CDR1 SGHVT and CDR2 SQSDAQ. Full variable domain (missing parts from reference TRBV7-4 and TRBJ1-2): GAGVSQSPRYKVAKRGRDVALRCDSISGHVTLYWYRQTLGQGSEVLTYSQSDAQRDKSGRPSGRFSAERPERSVSTLKIQRTEQGDSAVYLCASSFLDDLYGYTFGSGTRLTVV.

V gene TRBV28 combines with J gene TRBJ2-1; the match to TRBD2 covers 9 bases. The length of the CDR3 is 15 residues. With V trimmed by 5 bases and J by 0 bases, 2 bases remained unmatched. Germline V lookup: CDR1 MDHEN, CDR2 SYDVKM. This CDR3 reads CASSNSGGSYNEQFF. In DNA, the CDR3 is TGTGCCAGCAGTAATAGCGGGGGCTCCTACAATGAGCAGTTCTTC. The variable domain in full, completed from reference TRBV28 and TRBJ2-1, reads DVKVTQSSRYLVKRTGEKVFLECVQDMDHENMFWYRQDPGLGLRLIYFSYDVKMKEKGDIPEGYSVSREKKERFSLILESASTNQTSMYLCASSNSGGSYNEQFFGPGTRLTVL.

Only a few counts were recorded for this clonotype. The chain employs TRBV27 and TRBJ2-1; 9 bases fit TRBD2. Trimming at V came to 4 bases and at J to 5 bases, leaving 6 bases not matched to a gene. The CDR3 sequence is 15 residues long. CDR1 is MNHEY, CDR2 SMNVEV, per germline (reference sequence). In nucleotides, the CDR3 is TGTGCCAGCAGTTACGGGCGGGGGGGCCACAATGAGCAGTTCTTC. It is translated as CASSYGRGGHNEQFF.

This sequence joins TRBV24-1 and TRBJ2-3, with 7 bases fitting TRBD1. The CDR3 has 15 residues. With V trimmed by 4 bases and J by 4 bases, 7 bases remained unmatched. Germline CDR1 is KGHDR and CDR2 is SFDVKD. The CDR3 DNA reads TGTGCCACCAGTGACCCACCAACAGGGGCAGATACGCAGTATTTT. Translating gives CATSDPPTGADTQYF.

This clonotype has more than one count but fewer than ten. J is TRBJ2-7 and V is TRBV20-1; D ambiguous. Germline V gene lookup returns CDR1 DFQATT and CDR2 SNEGSKA (reference sequence). Trimming removed 3 bases at V and 0 bases at J, with 12 bases between. The length of the CDR3 is 14 residues. Here the CDR3 DNA reads TGCAGTGCTAGTAGGGTCGGCGGCTCCTACGAGCAGTACTTC. It yields the protein CSASRVGGSYEQYF.

This clonotype was found a few times. The rearrangement uses TRBV7-9 and TRBJ2-7, with D perhaps matching TRBD1 (6 bases). Trimming took 5 bases from V and 2 from J, leaving 16 bases between them. The CDR3 length is 15 residues. Germline V gene lookup returns CDR1 SEHNR and CDR2 FQNEAQ (reference sequence). This CDR3 is CASSTQQGSTYEQYF. CDR3 bases: TGTGCCAGCAGCACCCAACAGGGAAGTACCTACGAGCAGTACTTC.

This clonotype has more than one count but fewer than ten. This chain links TRBV6-2 or TRBV6-3 with TRBJ2-5, with 7 bases that match TRBD1. The J segment lost 4 bases and the V segment lost 8 bases, leaving 4 bases of the junction unmatched. The length of the CDR3 is 12 residues. CDR1 is MNHEY and CDR2 is SVGEGT in the germline V gene. CDR3 protein: CASGRQGETQYF. The CDR3 region has the DNA TGTGCCAGCGGCCGACAGGGAGAGACCCAGTACTTC.

The V and J genes are TRBV6-1 and TRBJ2-3; a weak D match, TRBD2 (5 bases). The V gene's germline CDR1 is MNHNS and CDR2 SASEGT. V lost 6 bases and J 0 bases, leaving 10 bases between the germline ends. The CDR3 length is 14 residues. The CDR3 protein is CASRRDTSTDTQYF. The CDR3 bases are TGTGCCAGCAGACGGGATACTAGCACAGATACGCAGTATTTT.

The chain has TRBV7-6 and TRBJ2-2; D perhaps matches TRBD2 (5 bases). V was trimmed by 5 bases and J by 4 bases, leaving 8 bases between them. In germline, CDR1 is SGHVS, CDR2 FNYEAQ. The CDR3 runs to 13 residues. In nucleotides, the CDR3 is TGTGCCAGCAGCCCCGAGGGCACCGGGGAGCTGTTTTTT. This gives the protein CASSPEGTGELFF.

As regards this clonotype: The junction differs from germline at one of its ends, possibly a read error. The chain has TRBV29-1 and TRBJ2-1; no reliable D call. The CDR3 contains 10 residues. Germline CDR1 and CDR2: SQVTM and ANQGSEA. The CDR3 here is CSVGNNDQFF. The CDR3 bases are TGCAGCGTTGGTAATAATGATCAGTTCTTC.

A note on this clonotype: One junction end disagrees with the germline gene, perhaps due to a read error. The chain links TRBV14 to TRBJ2-5; tentatively, D is TRBD1 (6 bases). The CDR3 is 15 amino acids. From germline, CDR1 is SGHDN and CDR2 FVKESK. CDR3 protein: CASSQDLAGVETQSF. The CDR3 DNA is TGTGCCAGCAGCCAAGATCTGGCAGGGGTAGAGACCCAGTCCTTC.

This rearrangement joins TRBV2 to TRBJ2-4, with 11 bases aligning to TRBD1. CDR1 is SNHLY and CDR2 is FYNNEI in the germline V gene. The CDR3 has 15 residues. With 2 bases clipped from V and 8 bases from J, the junction kept 5 bases outside the gene matches. The CDR3, as DNA: TGTGCCAGCAGTGAACGGACAGGGGGCTGGTACATTCAGTACTTC. It codes for CASSERTGGWYIQYF. The variable domain in full, completed from reference TRBV2 and TRBJ2-4, reads EPEVTQTPSHQVTQMGQEVILRCVPISNHLYFYWYRQILGQKVEFLVSFYNNEISEKSEIFDDQFSVERPDGSNFTLKIRSTKLEDSAMYFCASSERTGGWYIQYFGAGTRLSVL.

The table lists this clonotype with a few counts. The genes are TRBV7-9 and TRBJ1-4; D gene ambiguous. V lost 5 bases, J lost 9 bases, and 10 bases lay in between. In germline, CDR1 is SEHNR, CDR2 FQNEAQ (reference sequence). The CDR3 runs to 12 residues. This chain's CDR3 is CASSTNPQKLFF. The CDR3 bases are TGTGCCAGCAGCACGAATCCGCAAAAACTGTTTTTT.

The chain carries TRBV29-1 and TRBJ1-6; no clear D. Germline CDR1 reads SQVTM; CDR2 reads ANQGSEA. The CDR3 is 14 amino acids. The V end was cut by 4 bases, the J end by 1 base, with 8 bases between. CDR3 nucleotide sequence: TGCAGCGTTGCGGCTGAATCCTATAATTCACCCCTCCACTTT. Its translation is CSVAAESYNSPLHF.

The gene calls are TRBV12-3 or TRBV12-4 and TRBJ2-7; 8 bases map to TRBD1. With V trimmed by 6 bases and J by 3 bases, 10 bases remained unmatched. The CDR3 has 15 residues. CDR3: CASSPGTGTLYEQYF. The CDR3 region has the DNA TGTGCCAGCAGCCCTGGGACAGGCACACTCTACGAGCAGTACTTC.

The CDR3 DNA reads as TGTGCCAGCAGTCCACCGCAACAGGGTATGGACACTGAAGCTTTCTTT. Translation: CASSPPQQGMDTEAFF. The genes are TRBV27 and TRBJ1-1; D is possibly TRBD1 (6 bases). Germline V gives CDR1 MNHEY, CDR2 SMNVEV (reference sequence). The CDR3 totals 16 residues. The V end lost 5 bases, the J end lost 3 bases, and 19 bases lay between the germline ends.

Turning to this clonotype: It is likely a read error, because the conserved phenylalanine at the end of the CDR3 is missing. V gene TRBV12-3 or TRBV12-4 combines with J gene TRBJ1-2, with TRBD1 matching over 8 bases. The CDR3 spans 14 residues. The V segment lost 0 bases and the J segment 8 bases; nucleotides outside the gene matches: 5. This CDR3 reads CASSLAQGAGGYTL. The DNA for the CDR3 is TGTGCCAGCAGTTTAGCGCAGGGGGCGGGCGGCTACACCTTA.

The sample holds a few counts of this clonotype. The V gene is TRBV6-2 or TRBV6-3, the J gene TRBJ2-5; D is uncertain. V lost 2 bases, J lost 5 bases, and 12 bases lay in between. This CDR3 has 14 amino acids. Germline V gives CDR1 MNHEY, CDR2 SVGEGT. The CDR3 loop is CASSYALFAETQYF. The CDR3 nucleotides are TGTGCCAGCAGTTACGCCCTCTTTGCCGAGACCCAGTACTTC.

This clonotype was detected ten times or more. The chain couples TRBV6-1 to TRBJ2-3, with D possibly matching TRBD2 (7 bases). This CDR3 comprises 16 residues. Trimming took 1 base from V and 3 from J, leaving 14 bases between them. Germline CDR1 is MNHNS and CDR2 is SASEGT. The CDR3 spells CASSEDEGGGTDTQYF. The CDR3, as DNA: TGTGCCAGCAGTGAAGACGAGGGGGGGGGAACAGATACGCAGTATTTT.